This TCR beta chain was retrieved from a study of shared clonotypes between healthy human individuals. About the study: Three plates were used per donor for CD4 naive, three for CD4 memory, two for CD8 naive and one for CD8 memory.

Repertoires were generated with immunoSEQ multiplex PCR, while TCRdb's copy carries only in-frame clones and drops some. The sample lists roughly 2 million clones; approximately 96% were seen once. Findings and limits, study-wide: Rarefaction analysis demonstrated incomplete sorted-subset sequencing notwithstanding large depth. Larger estimated richness was generally seen in naive subsets than in memory subsets.

Trimming shortened V by 3 bases and J by 9 bases, and 13 bases separated the two germline ends. The CDR3 spans 13 residues. The germline V gene encodes CDR1 SGHRS and CDR2 YFSETQ. As regards this clone: Its antigen is undetermined.

V usage is TRBV5-1 and J usage is TRBJ2-1, with D perhaps matching TRBD2 (6 bases). Sequencing used naive CD4+ T cells sorted from blood. Subset defined: CD45RA+ positively selected. The TCR originated in a young man in good health. CDR3 coding DNA: TGCGCCAGCAGCTCCCGACTAGAGGGTGAGCAGTTCTTC. Encoded protein: CASSSRLEGEQFF.